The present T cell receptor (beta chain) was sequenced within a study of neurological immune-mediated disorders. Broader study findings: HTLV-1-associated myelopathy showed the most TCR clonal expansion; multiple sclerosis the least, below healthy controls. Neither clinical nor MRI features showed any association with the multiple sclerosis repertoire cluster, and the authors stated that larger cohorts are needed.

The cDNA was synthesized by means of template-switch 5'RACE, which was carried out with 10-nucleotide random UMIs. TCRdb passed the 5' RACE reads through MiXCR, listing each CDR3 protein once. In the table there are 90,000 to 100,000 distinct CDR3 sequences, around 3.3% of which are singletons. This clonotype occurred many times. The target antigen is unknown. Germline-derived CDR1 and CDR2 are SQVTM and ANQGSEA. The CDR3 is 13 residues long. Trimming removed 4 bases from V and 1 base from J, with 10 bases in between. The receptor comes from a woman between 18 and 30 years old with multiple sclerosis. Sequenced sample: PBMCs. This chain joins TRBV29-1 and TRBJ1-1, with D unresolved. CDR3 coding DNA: TGCAGCGTTGCGGTGGCAGCGAACACTGAAGCTTTCTTT. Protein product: CSVAVAANTEAFF.